These T cell receptor beta chains were read from a single sample in a study of human T cells and chemical hapten exposure. TCRdb passed the RACE reads through MiXCR, listing each CDR3 protein once. Counted here are about 260,000 distinct CDR3 sequences, approximately 8.4% occurring once; the ten biggest clones make up 2% to 3%. The sample in question was whole blood, obtained in connection with sensitization to the hapten diphenylcyclopropenone (DPC). All receptors derive from a woman aged 40 to 55 with alopecia areata. Some clones in this sample may be carry-over from other donors' samples. Both conserved end residues are part of each CDR3. D genes are given only for firm matches. Where a row states a size, it is once, few, many or the class of an expanded clone; other rows omit it.

j_gene: TRBJ2-1
abundance: few
v_gene: TRBV6-2/TRBV6-3
d_gene: NA
CDR3nt: TGTGCCAGCAGTCTACACGGCCCTCCAACGCAGCAGTTCTTC
CDR3aa: CASSLHGPPTQQFF

j_gene: TRBJ2-7
abundance: few
v_gene: TRBV7-9
d_gene: NA
CDR3nt: TGTGCCAGCAGCTTAGCGTTTGAAAGGGGGGCCTACGAGCAGTACTTC
CDR3aa: CASSLAFERGAYEQYF

j_gene: TRBJ2-5
abundance: NA
v_gene: TRBV10-3
d_gene: NA
CDR3nt: TGTGCCACGACCCGGGACCCTAAGGTGGAGACCCAGTACTTC
CDR3aa: CATTRDPKVETQYF

j_gene: TRBJ2-7
abundance: few
v_gene: TRBV12-3/TRBV12-4
d_gene: TRBD2
CDR3nt: TGTGCCAGCAGCCGGACTAGCGGGTGGTACGAGCAGTACTTC
CDR3aa: CASSRTSGWYEQYF

j_gene: TRBJ1-2
abundance: many
v_gene: TRBV5-1
d_gene: NA
CDR3nt: TGCGCCAGCAGCCTAGGAACTAACTATGGCTACACCTTC
CDR3aa: CASSLGTNYGYTF

j_gene: TRBJ2-1
abundance: many
v_gene: TRBV7-2
d_gene: NA
CDR3nt: TGTGCCAGCAGCCCGGGGGGCAGACCTTACAATGAGCAGTTCTTC
CDR3aa: CASSPGGRPYNEQFF

j_gene: TRBJ2-7
abundance: many
v_gene: TRBV14
d_gene: NA
CDR3nt: TGTGCCAGCAGCGCGGGACTCCACAATTACGAGCAGTACTTC
CDR3aa: CASSAGLHNYEQYF

j_gene: TRBJ2-7
abundance: NA
v_gene: TRBV2
d_gene: NA
CDR3nt: TGTGCCAGCAGTGAACCAAGCAAGGCCTACGAGCAGTACTTC
CDR3aa: CASSEPSKAYEQYF

j_gene: TRBJ2-7
abundance: NA
v_gene: TRBV7-2
d_gene: NA
CDR3nt: TGTGCCAGCAGCTCACCCCTTATTCCCTACGAGCAGTACTTC
CDR3aa: CASSSPLIPYEQYF

j_gene: TRBJ1-6
abundance: NA
v_gene: TRBV28
d_gene: NA
CDR3nt: TGTGCCAGCAGTTCCCCGGCAGGAGCATCAATTTTTTCACCCCTCCACTTT
CDR3aa: CASSSPAGASIFSPLHF

j_gene: TRBJ1-2
abundance: few
v_gene: TRBV5-1
d_gene: TRBD1
CDR3nt: TGCGCCAGCAGCCCCGGCGGGGGACAGGGTCGCTATGGCTACACCTTC
CDR3aa: CASSPGGGQGRYGYTF

j_gene: TRBJ2-3
abundance: NA
v_gene: TRBV24-1
d_gene: NA
CDR3nt: TGTGCCACCAGTGATCCCGGCACAGATACGCAGTATTTT
CDR3aa: CATSDPGTDTQYF

j_gene: TRBJ2-1
abundance: many
v_gene: TRBV10-3
d_gene: TRBD2
CDR3nt: TGTGCCACGGCGGGGGGGCGAAACAATGAGCAGTTCTTC
CDR3aa: CATAGGRNNEQFF

j_gene: TRBJ2-7
abundance: NA
v_gene: TRBV20-1
d_gene: NA
CDR3nt: TGCAGTGCTAGTGAGAGGGGGACCGAGCAGTACTTC
CDR3aa: CSASERGTEQYF

j_gene: TRBJ1-4
abundance: few
v_gene: TRBV6-1
d_gene: TRBD1
CDR3nt: TGTGCCAGCAGCCAGGGGGACGCCGGTAATGAAAAACTGTTTTTT
CDR3aa: CASSQGDAGNEKLFF

j_gene: TRBJ1-5
abundance: NA
v_gene: TRBV12-3/TRBV12-4
d_gene: NA
CDR3nt: TGTGCCAGCAGTTTCTCGGCAGGGTTTGGCAATCAGCCCCAGCATTTT
CDR3aa: CASSFSAGFGNQPQHF

j_gene: TRBJ1-4
abundance: many
v_gene: TRBV7-9
d_gene: NA
CDR3nt: TGTGCCAGCAGCTTAAGCGGGCTAGGGAGGCCACTAGTCGAAAAACTGTTTTTT
CDR3aa: CASSLSGLGRPLVEKLFF

j_gene: TRBJ2-7
abundance: many
v_gene: TRBV7-9
d_gene: NA
CDR3nt: TGTGCCAGCAGCTTAGGGAGAGACAGCTCCTACGAGCAGTACTTC
CDR3aa: CASSLGRDSSYEQYF

j_gene: TRBJ2-5
abundance: NA
v_gene: TRBV12-3/TRBV12-4
d_gene: NA
CDR3nt: TGTGCCAGCAGTCGGATGACAGGCCCCCAAGAGACCCAGTACTTC
CDR3aa: CASSRMTGPQETQYF

j_gene: TRBJ2-2
abundance: NA
v_gene: TRBV29-1
d_gene: NA
CDR3nt: TGCAGCGTTGAAGCGGGGACCGGGGAGCTGTTTTTT
CDR3aa: CSVEAGTGELFF

j_gene: TRBJ2-5
abundance: NA
v_gene: TRBV5-1
d_gene: NA
CDR3nt: TGCGCCAGCAGGCCGGAGGCTGGGGAGACCCAGTACTTC
CDR3aa: CASRPEAGETQYF